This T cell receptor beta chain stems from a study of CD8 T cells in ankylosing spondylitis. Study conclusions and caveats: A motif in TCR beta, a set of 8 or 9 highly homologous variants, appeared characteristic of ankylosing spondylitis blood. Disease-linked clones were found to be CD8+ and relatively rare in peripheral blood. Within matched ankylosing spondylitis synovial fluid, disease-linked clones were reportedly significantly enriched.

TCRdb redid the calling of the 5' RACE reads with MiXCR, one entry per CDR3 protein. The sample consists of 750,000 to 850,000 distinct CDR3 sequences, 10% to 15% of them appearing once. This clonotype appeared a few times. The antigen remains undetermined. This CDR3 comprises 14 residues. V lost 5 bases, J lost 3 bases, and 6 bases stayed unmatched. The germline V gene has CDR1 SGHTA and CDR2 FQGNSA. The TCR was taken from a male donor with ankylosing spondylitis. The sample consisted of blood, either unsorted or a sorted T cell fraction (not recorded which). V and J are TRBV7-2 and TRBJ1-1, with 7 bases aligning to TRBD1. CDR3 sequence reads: CASSTQGGHTEAFF. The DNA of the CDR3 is TGTGCCAGCAGCACTCAGGGGGGCCACACTGAAGCTTTCTTT.